The clone carrying this T cell receptor beta chain was observed at least ten times. Its antigen is undetermined. Trimming stripped 3 bases from V and 0 bases from J, with 11 bases between. Germline V CDR1 and CDR2: SGHTA, FQGTGA. The CDR3 runs to 15 residues. The sample is drawn from a study of human T cells and chemical hapten exposure. Study-level points and caveats: With alopecia, donors may have immune responses unlike healthy people's.

MiXCR was run by TCRdb on the RACE reads, yielding one entry per CDR3 protein. The data contain 65,000 to 85,000 distinct CDR3 sequences, around a tenth of them singletons. Time point indicated: patch test 1, 2 weeks after DPC sensitization. Sample treatment: therapeutic diphenylcyclopropenone sensitization with weekly scalp DPC. The sequence derives from a woman aged 50 to 60 with alopecia areata. Some clones in this sample may be carry-over from other donors' samples. The chain links TRBV7-3 to TRBJ1-1, with D perhaps TRBD1 (5 bases). Here the sequenced sample was whole blood, taken in connection with sensitization to the hapten diphenylcyclopropenone (DPC). DNA for the CDR3: TGTGCCAGCAGCTTCGGGGGACCTATGAACACTGAAGCTTTCTTT. Amino acid sequence: CASSFGGPMNTEAFF.